This TCR beta chain was sequenced for a study of blood T cell repertoires in COVID-19. Germline CDR1 reads MNHEY; CDR2 reads SVGEGT. CDR3 length: 14 residues. Trimming at V came to 4 bases and at J to 4 bases, leaving 7 bases not matched to a gene. Authors' processing steps: From reference gene primer amplification, estimates of nucleated cell counts were derived. Using immunoSEQ multiplex PCR, the repertoire was profiled, and TCRdb retains in-frame clones only, with some absent. That table gives V, J and clone size, and the DNA gave D and trimming. The sample has roughly 81,000 clones; about 86% are singletons.

The clonotype originates from a man older than 75 with active or convalescent COVID-19. Input material: peripheral blood. The chain links TRBV6-2 or TRBV6-3 to TRBJ2-7; 7 bases match TRBD2. In DNA, the CDR3 is TGTGCCAGCAGTTGGGCGGGAGTCATGTACGAGCAGTACTTC. Translating it yields CASSWAGVMYEQYF.